Following are 14 T cell receptor beta chains from one sample sequenced in a study of T cell changes during pregnancy in multiple sclerosis. Using immunoSEQ multiplex PCR, the repertoire was profiled, and TCRdb retains in-frame clones only, with some absent. The table includes tens of thousands of clones, around 93% detected once. Sequences were derived from peripheral blood, sampled in the first trimester of pregnancy. Receptors originate from a female donor with multiple sclerosis, enrolled in a pregnancy study.

V and J are TRBV6-1 and TRBJ1-2; D is ambiguous. V dropped 0 bases and J dropped 3 bases, with 8 bases sitting between them. This CDR3 has 14 residues. CDR1 is MNHNS, CDR2 SASEGT, per germline. CDR3 protein: CASSEALGDYGYTF. CDR3 bases: TGTGCCAGCAGTGAAGCGTTGGGAGACTATGGCTACACCTTC.

V usage is TRBV6-1 and J usage is TRBJ2-7; D may be TRBD2 (7 bases). This CDR3 spans 15 amino acids. Germline CDR1 reads MNHNS; CDR2 reads SASEGT. V was clipped by 2 bases and J by 3 bases, with 14 bases between them. In nucleotides, the CDR3 is TGTGCCAGCAGTGAATATTCGGGGGGCGTCTACGAGCAGTACTTC. Residues: CASSEYSGGVYEQYF.

The chain has TRBV18 and TRBJ1-1, with D possibly being TRBD1 (5 bases). The V and J ends lost 1 base and 5 bases respectively, with 14 bases between them. This CDR3 is 15 amino acids long. The germline V gene has CDR1 KGHSH and CDR2 LQKENI. The CDR3 DNA reads TGTGCCAGCTCACCACGTAGGGGATCCGGGACTGAAGCTTTCTTT. Translated: CASSPRRGSGTEAFF.

In DNA, the CDR3 is TGTGCCAGCAACCAGGGAGGGAGGGCCGGCACTGAAGCTTTCTTT. It encodes CASNQGGRAGTEAFF. The genes are TRBV9 and TRBJ1-1, with D tentatively TRBD1 (5 bases). The CDR3 loop spans 15 amino acids. Trimming stripped 6 bases from V and 4 bases from J, with 19 bases between. CDR1 SGDLS and CDR2 YYNGEE come from the germline V gene.

V and J are TRBV9 and TRBJ1-1; D not resolved. V lost 0 bases and J 1 base, leaving 7 bases between the germline ends. From germline, CDR1 is SGDLS and CDR2 YYNGEE. The length of the CDR3 is 14 residues. Written as DNA, the CDR3 is TGTGCCAGCAGCGTAGGGACTACGAACACTGAAGCTTTCTTT. Its translation is CASSVGTTNTEAFF.

The chain couples TRBV5-8 to TRBJ2-2; 8 bases are a match to TRBD1. This CDR3 contains 15 residues. J gave up 4 bases and V 4 bases, and 6 bases lay outside the gene matches. Germline V gene data show CDR1 as SGHTS and CDR2 as YDEGEE. CDR3 nucleotides: TGTGCCAGCAGCAAGACAGGGGCCGGCACCGGGGAGCTGTTTTTT. The encoded protein is CASSKTGAGTGELFF.

The chain employs TRBV2 and TRBJ2-3; D is perhaps TRBD1 (5 bases). V lost 4 bases to trimming and J lost 5 bases, with 13 bases between them. The CDR3 contains 14 residues. Per the germline V gene, CDR1 is SNHLY and CDR2 is FYNNEI. The CDR3 here is CASSAITQGDTQYF. DNA for the CDR3: TGTGCCAGCAGTGCCATAACCCAGGGAGATACGCAGTATTTT.

The CDR3 sequence is CASSPLTRGRTDTQYF. In nucleotides, the CDR3 is TGTGCCAGCTCACCACTTACCCGGGGTCGTACGGATACGCAGTATTTT. The J gene is TRBJ2-3, the V gene TRBV18; D is perhaps TRBD2 (5 bases). From germline, CDR1 is KGHSH and CDR2 LQKENI. The CDR3 is made up of 16 amino acids. V lost 1 base, J lost 6 bases, and 17 bases lay in between.

This clone came up once. The chain combines TRBV7-9 with TRBJ2-1, with 9 bases aligning to TRBD2. V shed 5 bases, J shed 0 bases, and the junction held 2 bases outside the gene matches. CDR1 and CDR2 from the germline V gene are SEHNR and FQNEAQ (reference sequence). CDR3 length equals 15 residues. In nucleotides, the CDR3 is TGTGCCAGCAGCCAGCGGGGGGACTCCTACAATGAGCAGTTCTTC. This codes for CASSQRGDSYNEQFF.

J is TRBJ2-1 and V is TRBV5-1; 9 nucleotides align to TRBD1. CDR1 is SGHRS, CDR2 YFSETQ, per germline. Trimming took 0 bases from V and 1 from J; bases not matched to a gene: 2. This CDR3 is 16 amino acids long. The CDR3 loop is CASSLGQGGSYNEQFF. The CDR3 nucleotides read TGCGCCAGCAGCTTGGGACAGGGGGGTTCCTACAATGAGCAGTTCTTC.

CDR3 residues: CASRDRGLGGYTF. DNA for the CDR3: TGTGCCAGCCGGGACAGGGGGCTTGGTGGCTACACCTTC. The chain carries TRBV6-1 and TRBJ1-2, with TRBD1 identical over 12 bases. The CDR3 loop spans 13 amino acids. The ends lost 8 bases at V and 7 bases at J; junction bases unmatched: 5. Per germline, CDR1 MNHNS and CDR2 SASEGT.

In this sample, this clone turned up once. The chain uses TRBV5-8 and TRBJ1-2; the D gene is possibly TRBD1 (6 bases). This CDR3 contains 15 residues. Germline lookup yields CDR1 SGHTS and CDR2 YDEGEE. The ends were cut back, 4 bases at V and 5 bases at J, with 18 bases in the middle. This CDR3 reads CASSLRDTRTYGYTF. The DNA of the CDR3 is TGTGCCAGCAGCCTGAGGGACACGAGAACTTATGGCTACACCTTC. The full variable domain, rest sourced from reference TRBV5-8 and TRBJ1-2, is EAGVTQSPTHLIKTRGQQATLRCSPISGHTSVYWYQQALGLGLQFLLWYDEGEERNRGNFPPRFSGRQFPNYSSELNVNALELEDSALYLCASSLRDTRTYGYTFGSGTRLTVV.

This clone was seen just once. J is TRBJ2-7 and V is TRBV7-8; TRBD1 aligns across 9 bases. The CDR3 is 18 residues long. V lost 1 base and J lost 3; bases outside the gene matches: 13. The germline CDR1 and CDR2 sequences are SGHVS and FQNEAQ. The CDR3 DNA reads TGTGCCAGCAGCTTAGAGTCGGTAGGGACAGGGAGAAACTACGAGCAGTACTTC. Translated: CASSLESVGTGRNYEQYF. The variable domain in full, with the rest retrieved from reference TRBV7-8 and TRBJ2-7, is GAGVSQSPRYKVAKRGQDVALRCDPISGHVSLFWYQQALGQGPEFLTYFQNEAQLDKSGLPSDRFFAERPEGSVSTLKIQRTQQEDSAVYLCASSLESVGTGRNYEQYFGPGTRLTVT.

The rearrangement uses TRBV7-3 and TRBJ2-2; unclear D gene. The CDR3 extends over 14 amino acids. The germline gives CDR1 SGHTA, CDR2 FQGTGA. V lost 4 bases and J 1 base, leaving 7 bases between the germline ends. DNA of the CDR3: TGTGCCAGCAGCTCCCCCGGGAACACCGGGGAGCTGTTTTTT. Its translation is CASSSPGNTGELFF. Filled out from reference TRBV7-3 and TRBJ2-2, the complete variable domain reads GAGVSQTPSNKVTEKGKYVELRCDPISGHTALYWYRQSLGQGPEFLIYFQGTGAADDSGLPNDRFFAVRPEGSVSTLKIQRTERGDSAVYLCASSSPGNTGELFFGEGSRLTVL.